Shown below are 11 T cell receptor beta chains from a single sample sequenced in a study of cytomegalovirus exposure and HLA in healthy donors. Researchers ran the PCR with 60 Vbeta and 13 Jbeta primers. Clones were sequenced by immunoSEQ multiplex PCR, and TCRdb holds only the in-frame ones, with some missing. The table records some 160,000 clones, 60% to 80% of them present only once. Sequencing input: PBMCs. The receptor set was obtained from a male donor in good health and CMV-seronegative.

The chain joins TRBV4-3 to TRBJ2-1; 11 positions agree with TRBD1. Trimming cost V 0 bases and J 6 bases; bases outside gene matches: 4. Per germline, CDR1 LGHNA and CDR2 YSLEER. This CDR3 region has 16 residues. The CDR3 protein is CASSQDAGTGGNEQFF. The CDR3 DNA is TGCGCCAGCAGCCAAGATGCCGGGACAGGGGGCAATGAGCAGTTCTTC.

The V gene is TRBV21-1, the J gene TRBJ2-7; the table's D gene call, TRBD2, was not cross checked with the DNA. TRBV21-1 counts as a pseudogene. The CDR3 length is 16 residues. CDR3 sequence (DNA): TGTGCCAGCAGCAAGCTCATCGAGCGGCCCCCCTTGGGCCTCGACTTC. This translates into CASSKLIERPPLGLDF.

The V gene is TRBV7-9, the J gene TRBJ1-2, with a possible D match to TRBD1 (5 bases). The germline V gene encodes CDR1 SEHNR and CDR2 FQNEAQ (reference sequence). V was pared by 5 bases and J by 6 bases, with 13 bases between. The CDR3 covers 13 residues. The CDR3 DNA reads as TGTGCCAGCAGCGGGGGGAATCTTGATGGCTACACCTTC. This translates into CASSGGNLDGYTF.

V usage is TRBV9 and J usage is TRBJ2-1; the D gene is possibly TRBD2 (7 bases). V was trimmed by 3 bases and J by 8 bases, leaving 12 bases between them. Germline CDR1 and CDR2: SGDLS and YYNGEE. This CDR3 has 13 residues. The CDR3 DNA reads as TGTGCCAGCAGCGGAGAGGGGGGGGATGAGCAGTTCTTC. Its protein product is CASSGEGGDEQFF.

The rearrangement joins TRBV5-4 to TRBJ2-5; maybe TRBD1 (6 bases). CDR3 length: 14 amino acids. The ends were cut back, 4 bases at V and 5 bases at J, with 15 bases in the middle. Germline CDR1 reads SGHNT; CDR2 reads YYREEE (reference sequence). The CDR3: CASSTRTAGETQYF. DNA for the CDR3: TGTGCCAGCAGCACCCGGACAGCAGGGGAGACCCAGTACTTC.

In nucleotides, the CDR3 is TGTGCCAGCAGTTATACATATAGCAATCAGCCCCAGCATTTT. Translation: CASSYTYSNQPQHF. V usage is TRBV27 and J usage is TRBJ1-5; D is undetermined. This CDR3 contains 14 residues. CDR1 and CDR2 (germline): MNHEY, SMNVEV (reference sequence). Trimming removed 4 bases at V and 0 bases at J, with 7 bases between.

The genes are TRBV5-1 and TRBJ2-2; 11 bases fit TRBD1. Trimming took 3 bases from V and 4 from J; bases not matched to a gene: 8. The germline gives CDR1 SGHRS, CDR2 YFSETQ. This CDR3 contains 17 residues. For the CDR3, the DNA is TGCGCCAGCAGCTGGGGACAGGGGGGGTCTTTCACCGGGGAGCTGTTTTTT. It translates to CASSWGQGGSFTGELFF.

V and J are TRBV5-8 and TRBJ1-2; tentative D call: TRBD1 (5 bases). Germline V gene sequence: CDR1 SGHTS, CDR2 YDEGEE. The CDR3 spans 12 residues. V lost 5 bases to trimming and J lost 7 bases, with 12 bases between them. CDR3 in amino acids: CASSSDRGGYTF. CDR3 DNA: TGTGCCAGCAGTTCTGACAGAGGTGGCTACACCTTC. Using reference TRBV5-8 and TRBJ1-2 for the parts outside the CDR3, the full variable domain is EAGVTQSPTHLIKTRGQQATLRCSPISGHTSVYWYQQALGLGLQFLLWYDEGEERNRGNFPPRFSGRQFPNYSSELNVNALELEDSALYLCASSSDRGGYTFGSGTRLTVV.

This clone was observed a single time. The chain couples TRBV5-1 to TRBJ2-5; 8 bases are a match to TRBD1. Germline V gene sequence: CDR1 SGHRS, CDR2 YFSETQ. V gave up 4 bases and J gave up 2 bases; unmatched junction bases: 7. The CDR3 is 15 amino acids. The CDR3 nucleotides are TGCGCCAGCAGCACCCAGACAGGGGTACAAGAGACCCAGTACTTC. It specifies CASSTQTGVQETQYF. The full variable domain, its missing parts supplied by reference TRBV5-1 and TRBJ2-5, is KAGVTQTPRYLIKTRGQQVTLSCSPISGHRSVSWYQQTPGQGLQFLFEYFSETQRNKGNFPGRFSGRQFSNSRSEMNVSTLELGDSALYLCASSTQTGVQETQYFGPGTRLLVL.

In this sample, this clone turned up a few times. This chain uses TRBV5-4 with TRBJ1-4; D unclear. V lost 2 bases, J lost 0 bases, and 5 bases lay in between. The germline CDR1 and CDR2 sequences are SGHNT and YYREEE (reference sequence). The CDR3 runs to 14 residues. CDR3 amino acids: CASSLDSTNEKLFF. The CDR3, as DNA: TGTGCCAGCAGCTTAGACTCAACTAATGAAAAACTGTTTTTT. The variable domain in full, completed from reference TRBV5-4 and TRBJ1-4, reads ETGVTQSPTHLIKTRGQQVTLRCSSQSGHNTVSWYQQALGQGPQFIFQYYREEENGRGNFPPRFSGLQFPNYSSELNVNALELDDSALYLCASSLDSTNEKLFFGSGTQLSVL.

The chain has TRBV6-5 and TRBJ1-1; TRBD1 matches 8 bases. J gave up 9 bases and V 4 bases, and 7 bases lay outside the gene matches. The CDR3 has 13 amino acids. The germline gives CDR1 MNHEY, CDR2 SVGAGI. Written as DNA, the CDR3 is TGTGCCAGCAGTTTGGGACAGGTTTACCAAGCTTTCTTT. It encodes CASSLGQVYQAFF.